These T cell receptor beta chains were read from a single sample in a study of T cell responses to AZD1222 COVID-19 vaccine. Assay: immunoSEQ multiplex PCR; the TCRdb copy retains only in-frame clones and omits some. The sample yields about 66,000 clones, over 75% seen once. Sequences were derived from peripheral blood, sampled on day 0 of AZD1222 vaccination. The receptors shown here come from an adult in good health. Each CDR3 is given with its conserved first and last residue. D genes are given only for firm matches. Expanded clones are given a class, and other clones once, few, many or no size at all.

length: 14; D: -; V: TRBV28; size: -; J: TRBJ1-2; DNA: TGTGCCAGTTCGGGGCCCGGAGCTAACTATGGCTACACCTTC; CDR3: CASSGPGANYGYTF
length: 15; D: TRBD1; V: TRBV19; size: once; J: TRBJ2-1; DNA: TGTGCCAGTAGTCCTGGGGACAGATCCTACAATGAGCAGTTCTTC; CDR3: CASSPGDRSYNEQFF
length: 15; D: TRBD1; V: TRBV6-5; size: few; J: TRBJ2-7; DNA: TGTGCCAGCAGAAAGACAGGGTATAGGGACTACGAGCAGTACTTC; CDR3: CASRKTGYRDYEQYF
length: 15; D: -; V: TRBV9; size: -; J: TRBJ2-3; DNA: TGTGCCAGCAGCGTAGTGGGGGGCGGCACAGATACGCAGTATTTT; CDR3: CASSVVGGGTDTQYF
length: 16; D: TRBD2; V: TRBV27; size: -; J: TRBJ2-1; DNA: TGTGCCAGCGTCCCGGCAGGACTAGCGGGGGGGATAATGAAGTTCTTC; CDR3: CASVPAGLAGGIMKFF
length: 14; D: -; V: TRBV19; size: -; J: TRBJ1-5; DNA: TGTGCCAGTAGTATTCAGGGTTGGAATCAGCCCCAGCATTTT; CDR3: CASSIQGWNQPQHF
length: 16; D: TRBD2; V: TRBV5-1; size: -; J: TRBJ2-1; DNA: TGCGCCAGCAGCTCCTTAGCGGGAGAGAATGGCGATGAGCAGTTCTTC; CDR3: CASSSLAGENGDEQFF
length: 13; D: -; V: TRBV7-2; size: -; J: TRBJ1-1; DNA: TGTGCCAGCAGCTTAGCGTCTGCGGGGAGAGCTTTCTTT; CDR3: CASSLASAGRAFF
length: 15; D: -; V: TRBV3-1/TRBV3-2; size: once; J: TRBJ1-1; DNA: TGTGCCAGCAGCCACTCCCATACCCTGAACACTGAAGCTTTCTTT; CDR3: CASSHSHTLNTEAFF
length: 14; D: TRBD1; V: TRBV2; size: -; J: TRBJ2-7; DNA: TGTGCCAGCAGTCCCAGGGGGCGCTTCTACGAGCAGTACTTC; CDR3: CASSPRGRFYEQYF
length: 15; D: TRBD1; V: TRBV7-3; size: -; J: TRBJ1-1; DNA: TGTGCCAGCAGCCCCCGACAGGGGACGAACACTGAAGCTTTCTTT; CDR3: CASSPRQGTNTEAFF
length: 15; D: -; V: TRBV24-1; size: -; J: TRBJ2-2; DNA: TGTGCCACCAGTGCGGGGGACCTGAACACCGGGGAGCTGTTTTTT; CDR3: CATSAGDLNTGELFF
length: 15; D: TRBD1; V: TRBV5-1; size: -; J: TRBJ2-7; DNA: TGCGCCAGCAGCTTGGAACAGGGGAGAAAGTACGAGCAGTACTTC; CDR3: CASSLEQGRKYEQYF
length: 17; D: TRBD2; V: TRBV19; size: -; J: TRBJ2-2; DNA: TGTGCCAGTAGTATAGATCGGGCGGGAGGCGGGACCGGGGAGCTGTTTTTT; CDR3: CASSIDRAGGGTGELFF
length: 11; D: -; V: TRBV20-1; size: -; J: TRBJ1-2; DNA: TGCAGTGCTAACCGGGCAGGGACCTACACCTTC; CDR3: CSANRAGTYTF
length: 14; D: -; V: TRBV7-3; size: -; J: TRBJ2-2; DNA: TGTGCCAGCAGCCCCGTCATGAACACCGGGGAGCTGTTTTTT; CDR3: CASSPVMNTGELFF
length: 13; D: TRBD1; V: TRBV30; size: -; J: TRBJ1-2; DNA: TGTGCCTGGAGTAAGACAGGGGACTATGGCTACACCTTC; CDR3: CAWSKTGDYGYTF
length: 12; D: -; V: TRBV5-3; size: -; J: TRBJ2-5; DNA: TGTGCCAGCAGGGTGGAATTAGAGACCCAGTACTTC; CDR3: CASRVELETQYF
length: 16; D: TRBD2; V: TRBV9; size: -; J: TRBJ2-2; DNA: TGTGCCAGCAGCGTAGCTGCGGGAGCGAACACCGGGGAGCTGTTTTTT; CDR3: CASSVAAGANTGELFF